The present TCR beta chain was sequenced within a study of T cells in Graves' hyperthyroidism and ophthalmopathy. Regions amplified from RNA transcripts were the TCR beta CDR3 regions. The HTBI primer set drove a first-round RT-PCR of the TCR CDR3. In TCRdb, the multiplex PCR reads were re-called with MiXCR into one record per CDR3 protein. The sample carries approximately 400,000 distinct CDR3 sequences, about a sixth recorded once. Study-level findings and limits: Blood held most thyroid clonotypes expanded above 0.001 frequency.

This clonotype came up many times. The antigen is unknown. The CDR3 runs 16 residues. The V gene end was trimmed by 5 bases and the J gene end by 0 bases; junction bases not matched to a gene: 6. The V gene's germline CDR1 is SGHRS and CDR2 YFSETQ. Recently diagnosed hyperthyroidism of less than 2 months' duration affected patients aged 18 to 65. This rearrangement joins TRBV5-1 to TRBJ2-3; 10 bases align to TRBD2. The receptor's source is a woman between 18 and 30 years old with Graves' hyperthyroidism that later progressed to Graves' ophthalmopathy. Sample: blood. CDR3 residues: CASRPWTSGSTDTQYF. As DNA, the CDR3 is TGCGCCAGCAGACCTTGGACTAGCGGTAGCACAGATACGCAGTATTTT.